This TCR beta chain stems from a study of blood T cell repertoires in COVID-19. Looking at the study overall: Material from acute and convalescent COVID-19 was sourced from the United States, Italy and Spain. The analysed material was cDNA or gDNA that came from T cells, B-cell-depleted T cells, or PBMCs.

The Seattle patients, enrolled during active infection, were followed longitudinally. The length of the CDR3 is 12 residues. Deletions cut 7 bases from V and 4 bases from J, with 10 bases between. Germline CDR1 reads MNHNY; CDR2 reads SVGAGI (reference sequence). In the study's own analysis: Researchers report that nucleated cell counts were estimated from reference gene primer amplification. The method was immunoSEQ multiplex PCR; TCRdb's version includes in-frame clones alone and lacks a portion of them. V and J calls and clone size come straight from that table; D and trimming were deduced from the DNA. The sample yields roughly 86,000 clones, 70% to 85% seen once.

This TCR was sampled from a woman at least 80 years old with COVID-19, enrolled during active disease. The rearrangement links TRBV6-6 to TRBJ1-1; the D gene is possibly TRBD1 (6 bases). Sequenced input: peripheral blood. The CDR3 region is CASIAGVTEAFF. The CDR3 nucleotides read TGTGCCAGCATAGCAGGGGTCACTGAAGCTTTCTTT.